Below, 7 T cell receptor beta chains from the same sample are listed, as sequenced in a study of blood T cell repertoires in COVID-19. Some clones are missing from TCRdb's copy, which holds only in-frame ones; the method was immunoSEQ multiplex PCR. This table has around 120,000 clones, about 70% appearing once. The source material was peripheral blood. These receptor sequences come from a woman in her seventies with acute or convalescent COVID-19.

V gene TRBV24-1 combines with J gene TRBJ2-3; 7 nucleotides line up with TRBD2. CDR3 length: 16 amino acids. Germline loops: CDR1 KGHDR, CDR2 SFDVKD. Trimming cost V 4 bases and J 0 bases; bases outside gene matches: 6. CDR3 protein: CATSDPSGTSTDTQYF. CDR3 in DNA: TGTGCCACCAGTGACCCTAGCGGTACAAGCACAGATACGCAGTATTTT.

The genes are TRBV16 and TRBJ2-7, with a possible D match to TRBD1 (5 bases). Trimming took off 0 bases at V and 3 bases at J, with 18 bases between the two ends. The CDR3 totals 17 residues. Germline V CDR1 and CDR2: KGHSY, FQNENV. CDR3 amino acids: CASSQSGGAGTGYEQYF. CDR3 DNA: TGTGCCAGCAGCCAATCGGGCGGCGCCGGTACAGGCTACGAGCAGTACTTC.

The gene calls are TRBV21-1 and TRBJ2-1; the DNA was not used to check the table's D call, TRBD2. TRBV21-1 is tagged as a pseudogene. This CDR3 region has 19 residues. CDR3 protein: CASSKALKDLGGVYNEQFF. Here the CDR3 DNA reads TGTGCCAGCAGCAAAGCGCTCAAGGACTTAGGGGGGGTTTACAATGAGCAGTTCTTC.

Comment on this clone: Possible read error: a much larger clone is one base away. The V call is TRBV3-1 (or the pseudogene TRBV3-2), the J call TRBJ1-5, with TRBD1 matching over 9 bases. The CDR3 is made up of 14 amino acids. V lost 5 bases, J lost 5 bases, and 4 bases stayed unmatched. CDR1 and CDR2 from the germline V gene are LGHDT and YNNKEL (reference sequence). The CDR3 DNA reads as TGTGCCAGCAGCTCGGGACAGGGCTATCAGCCCCAGCATTTT. Residues: CASSSGQGYQPQHF.

The CDR3 sequence is CASSIIEGASYGYTF. In nucleotides, the CDR3 is TGTGCCAGTAGTATAATTGAGGGGGCGAGCTATGGCTACACCTTC. V and J are TRBV19 and TRBJ1-2, with TRBD1 matching over 7 bases. Germline-derived CDR1 and CDR2 are LNHDA and SQIVND (reference sequence). Trimming took 2 bases from V and 4 from J; bases not matched to a gene: 7. This CDR3 has 15 residues.

This clone was detected once. The chain carries TRBV7-2 and TRBJ1-4, with TRBD1 matching 7 bases. The CDR3 extends over 15 amino acids. V gave up 5 bases and J gave up 9 bases; unmatched junction bases: 12. Germline CDR1 is SGHTA and CDR2 is FQGNSA. The CDR3 sequence: CASSPRQGIGKKLFF. In DNA form, the CDR3 reads TGTGCCAGCAGCCCTCGACAGGGAATCGGGAAAAAACTGTTTTTT.

The genes are TRBV7-2 and TRBJ2-3, with 7 bases lining up with TRBD2. The CDR3 contains 16 residues. Germline CDR1 SGHTA, CDR2 FQGNSA. The ends lost 5 bases at V and 7 bases at J; junction bases unmatched: 15. Here the CDR3 DNA reads TGTGCCAGCAGCCCTCGGGACGGCGGGGGAAGATATACGCAGTATTTT. It translates to CASSPRDGGGRYTQYF.